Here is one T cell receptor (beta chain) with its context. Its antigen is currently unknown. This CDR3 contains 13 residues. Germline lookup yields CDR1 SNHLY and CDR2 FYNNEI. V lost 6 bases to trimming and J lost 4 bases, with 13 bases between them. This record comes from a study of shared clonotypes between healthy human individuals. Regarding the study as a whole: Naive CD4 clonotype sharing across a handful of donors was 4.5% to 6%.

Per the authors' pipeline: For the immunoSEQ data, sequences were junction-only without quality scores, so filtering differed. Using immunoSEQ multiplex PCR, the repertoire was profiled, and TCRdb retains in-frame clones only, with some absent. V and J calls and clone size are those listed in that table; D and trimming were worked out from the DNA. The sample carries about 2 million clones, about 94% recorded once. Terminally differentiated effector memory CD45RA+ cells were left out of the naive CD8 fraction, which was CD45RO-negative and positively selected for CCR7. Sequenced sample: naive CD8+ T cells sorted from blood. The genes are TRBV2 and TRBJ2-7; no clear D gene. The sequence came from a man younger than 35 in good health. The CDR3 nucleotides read TGTGCCAGCAGAGAGGACGAACTTTACGAGCAGTACTTC. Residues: CASREDELYEQYF.